A selection of T cell receptor beta chains follows, all from one sample in a study of human T cells and chemical hapten exposure. TCRdb reanalysed the RACE reads using MiXCR and keeps one entry per CDR3 protein. Of some 400,000 distinct CDR3 sequences listed, roughly 5% are singletons. Sample: whole blood, taken in connection with sensitization to the hapten diphenylcyclopropenone (DPC). All receptors derive from a woman in her fifties or sixties with alopecia areata. Some clones in this sample may be carry-over from other donors' samples. The CDR3 runs from the conserved cysteine through the conserved F or W. The order of the fields is D gene, J gene, clone size, V gene, CDR3 protein, CDR3 DNA. A D gene is named only where the DNA matches it firmly. A clone size is listed for some rows: how often the clone was seen (once, few, many), or a class if it is expanded.

-	TRBJ2-5	many	TRBV3-1	CASGSGETQYF	TGTGCCAGCGGGAGTGGAGAGACCCAGTACTTC
-	TRBJ2-1	many	TRBV6-6	CASSSFNEQFF	TGTGCCAGCAGTTCGTTCAATGAGCAGTTCTTC
TRBD1	TRBJ1-2	many	TRBV12-3/TRBV12-4	CASSKGTAYYGYTF	TGTGCCAGCAGTAAAGGGACAGCCTACTATGGCTACACCTTC
-	TRBJ2-7	many	TRBV3-1	CASSPSRQRTYEQYF	TGTGCCAGCAGCCCCTCCCGACAGCGAACCTACGAGCAGTACTTC
-	TRBJ2-7	many	TRBV9	CASSVAGVHEQYF	TGTGCCAGCAGCGTAGCTGGGGTCCACGAGCAGTACTTC
-	TRBJ1-2	many	TRBV7-2	CASSQGTPYGYTF	TGTGCCAGCAGCCAGGGCACCCCGTATGGCTACACCTTC
-	TRBJ2-1	few	TRBV12-3/TRBV12-4	CASSLAGLPYNEQFF	TGTGCCAGCAGTTTAGCGGGGCTTCCCTACAATGAGCAGTTCTTC
-	TRBJ1-1	few	TRBV7-9	CASSLNFKGMNTEAFF	TGTGCCAGCAGCTTAAACTTTAAGGGGATGAACACTGAAGCTTTCTTT
TRBD2	TRBJ2-3	many	TRBV20-1	CSVVSGRKDTQYF	TGCAGTGTAGTTAGCGGGAGGAAAGATACGCAGTATTTT
-	TRBJ2-3	many	TRBV30	CAWSVGGRSTDTQYF	TGTGCCTGGAGTGTAGGGGGACGGAGCACAGATACGCAGTATTTT
TRBD1	TRBJ2-1	many	TRBV5-6	CASSQADRVYNEQFF	TGTGCCAGCAGCCAAGCGGACAGGGTATACAATGAGCAGTTCTTC
TRBD1	TRBJ1-5	many	TRBV2	CASSQGGSQPQHF	TGTGCCAGCAGTCAGGGGGGCAGTCAGCCCCAGCATTTT
-	TRBJ2-3	few	TRBV3-1	CASSQEENRMGTQYF	TGTGCCAGCAGCCAAGAGGAAAACAGAATGGGCACGCAGTATTTT
-	TRBJ2-2	many	TRBV12-5	CASGLGTGTGELFF	TGTGCTAGTGGTTTGGGGACGGGCACCGGGGAGCTGTTTTTT
-	TRBJ1-4	few	TRBV2	CASAYRATNEKLFF	TGTGCCAGCGCCTACAGGGCAACTAATGAAAAACTGTTTTTT
TRBD2	TRBJ2-2	many	TRBV4-2	CASSAGVAGVADTGELFF	TGTGCCAGCAGCGCTGGGGTAGCGGGGGTTGCGGACACCGGGGAGCTGTTTTTT
TRBD1	TRBJ2-7	many	TRBV20-1	CSADRVGAYEQYF	TGCAGTGCTGACAGGGTAGGCGCCTACGAGCAGTACTTC
-	TRBJ1-5	-	TRBV6-6	CASSYLEWPQHF	TGTGCCAGCAGTTACTTGGAGTGGCCCCAGCATTTT
-	TRBJ2-7	many	TRBV10-1	CASSEAGVHEQYF	TGCGCCAGCAGTGAAGCGGGCGTACACGAGCAGTACTTC
TRBD1	TRBJ2-1	many	TRBV11-3	CASSPRTGGAGNEQFF	TGTGCCAGCAGCCCGCGGACAGGGGGCGCGGGAAATGAGCAGTTCTTC
TRBD1	TRBJ2-1	many	TRBV3-1	CASSQDLRTGSREQFF	TGTGCCAGCAGCCAAGATCTCCGGACAGGGTCCCGCGAGCAGTTCTTC
TRBD1	TRBJ1-1	few	TRBV7-9	CASSSPTGEVSEAFF	TGTGCCAGCAGCTCGCCGACAGGGGAGGTCTCTGAAGCTTTCTTT
-	TRBJ2-7	-	TRBV7-2	CASSLPGQLEQYF	TGTGCCAGCAGCCTACCAGGACAGCTCGAGCAGTACTTC
TRBD1	TRBJ2-6	-	TRBV7-2	CASSPRRDRGSSGANVLTF	TGTGCCAGCAGCCCCCGCCGGGACAGGGGGAGCTCTGGGGCCAACGTCCTGACTTTC
TRBD2	TRBJ2-5	-	TRBV30	CAWSEGASGKETQYF	TGTGCCTGGAGTGAAGGTGCTAGCGGGAAAGAGACCCAGTACTTC
TRBD2	TRBJ2-3	many	TRBV7-2	CASSPTSRDTDTQYF	TGTGCCAGCAGTCCGACTAGCAGAGACACAGATACGCAGTATTTT
TRBD1	TRBJ2-3	few	TRBV11-2	CASSLWDRGTDTQYF	TGTGCCAGCAGCTTATGGGACAGGGGAACAGATACGCAGTATTTT
-	TRBJ2-5	many	TRBV29-1	CSVKRGRGQETQYF	TGCAGCGTGAAAAGGGGAAGGGGCCAAGAGACCCAGTACTTC
-	TRBJ2-1	-	TRBV19	CATGHDVQFF	TGTGCCACCGGGCATGATGTGCAGTTCTTC
TRBD1	TRBJ1-5	few	TRBV6-2/TRBV6-3	CASSPRTGQPQPQHF	TGTGCCAGCAGCCCGAGGACAGGGCAACCTCAGCCCCAGCATTTT
TRBD1	TRBJ2-2	many	TRBV27	CASSLQGFGTGELFF	TGTGCCAGCAGTCTACAGGGGTTTGGCACCGGGGAGCTGTTTTTT
-	TRBJ1-5	many	TRBV20-1	CSARAANNQPQHF	TGCAGTGCTAGGGCGGCTAACAATCAGCCCCAGCATTTT
TRBD1	TRBJ2-1	many	TRBV20-1	CSARISGRGNDNEQFF	TGCAGTGCTAGAATCTCCGGCAGGGGGAACGACAATGAGCAGTTCTTC
-	TRBJ1-6	many	TRBV18	CASSPRDRGPPLHF	TGTGCCAGCTCACCACGCGATCGGGGGCCACCCCTCCACTTT
TRBD2	TRBJ2-1	many	TRBV7-9	CASSPVPSGSFEQFF	TGTGCCAGCAGTCCGGTCCCTAGCGGGAGCTTTGAGCAGTTCTTC
TRBD2	TRBJ2-1	many	TRBV4-2	CASSQEGGGRYNEQFF	TGTGCCAGCAGCCAAGAGGGGGGAGGGCGGTACAATGAGCAGTTCTTC
-	TRBJ2-3	many	TRBV29-1	CSVVETGAWTDTQYF	TGCAGCGTTGTGGAAACGGGAGCATGGACAGATACGCAGTATTTT
-	TRBJ2-7	few	TRBV3-1	CASSQEGFYEQYF	TGTGCCAGCAGCCAAGAAGGGTTCTACGAGCAGTACTTC
-	TRBJ1-2	-	TRBV19	CASSIDQLTGWNYGYTF	TGTGCCAGTAGTATAGATCAACTCACAGGGTGGAACTATGGCTACACCTTC
-	TRBJ1-4	-	TRBV12-3/TRBV12-4	CASTSGVNEKLFF	TGTGCCAGCACCTCAGGAGTTAATGAAAAACTGTTTTTT
-	TRBJ2-7	many	TRBV5-6	CASSLAVINPREQYF	TGTGCCAGCAGCTTGGCCGTCATAAATCCTCGGGAGCAGTACTTC
TRBD1	TRBJ2-7	few	TRBV20-1	CSARPRQGGVYEQYF	TGCAGTGCTAGACCAAGACAGGGGGGCGTCTACGAGCAGTACTTC
-	TRBJ2-3	many	TRBV12-3/TRBV12-4	CASRGPVTDTQYF	TGTGCCAGCAGGGGTCCGGTGACAGATACGCAGTATTTT
TRBD1	TRBJ1-2	few	TRBV12-5	CASGISGGNYGYTF	TGTGCTAGTGGCATTTCAGGGGGCAACTATGGCTACACCTTC
TRBD1	TRBJ1-1	few	TRBV20-1	CSANRGVNTEAFF	TGCAGTGCTAACAGGGGGGTGAACACTGAAGCTTTCTTT
TRBD1	TRBJ1-6	few	TRBV12-3/TRBV12-4	CASSQGGGTSPLHF	TGTGCCAGCAGCCAGGGGGGTGGAACTTCACCCCTCCACTTT
-	TRBJ1-5	-	TRBV7-8	CASSPVSQSNYQPQHF	TGTGCCAGCAGCCCTGTGAGCCAAAGCAACTATCAGCCCCAGCATTTT